The rows below give T cell receptor beta chains drawn from one sample of a study of identical twins. MiXCR, run by TCRdb on the 5' RACE reads, gives a single entry per CDR3 protein. In the table there are 1.5 million or so distinct CDR3 sequences, about 31% of which are singletons. Sequencing used cord blood. The receptor set was obtained from a newborn girl in good health. CDR3s include the opening cysteine and the closing phenylalanine or tryptophan. A D gene is named only where the DNA matches it firmly. For some rows the clone size is stated as once, few or many, or as a class when expanded; others skip it.

J gene | clone size | D gene | V gene | CDR3 protein | CDR3 DNA
TRBJ2-1 | many | NA | TRBV10-3 | CALGRGPLNEQFF | TGTGCCTTGGGGCGGGGGCCCCTTAATGAGCAGTTCTTC
TRBJ2-3 | NA | NA | TRBV21-1 | CASSRKCGTKDTQYF | TGTGCCAGCAGCAGAAAATGCGGGACAAAAGATACGCAGTATTTT
TRBJ2-5 | few | TRBD2 | TRBV3-1 | CASSQVAGGRETQYF | TGTGCCAGCAGCCAAGTGGCGGGGGGACGAGAGACCCAGTACTTC
TRBJ1-2 | NA | NA | TRBV20-1 | CSASIHDPTYYGYTF | TGCAGTGCTAGTATTCATGATCCCACTTACTATGGCTACACCTTC
TRBJ2-1 | few | NA | TRBV20-1 | CSARDPPHNEQFF | TGCAGTGCTAGAGATCCCCCCCACAATGAGCAGTTCTTC
TRBJ2-5 | NA | NA | TRBV20-1 | CSASRDSSETQYF | TGCAGTGCTAGCCGGGACTCGAGTGAGACCCAGTACTTC
TRBJ2-1 | NA | TRBD2 | TRBV7-8 | CASSFPLTSGGVGEQFF | TGTGCCAGCAGCTTTCCCTTGACTAGCGGGGGGGTTGGTGAGCAGTTCTTC
TRBJ1-1 | NA | NA | TRBV29-1 | CSVDGKLDTEAFF | TGCAGCGTTGATGGGAAGCTGGACACTGAAGCTTTCTTT
TRBJ1-4 | few | TRBD1 | TRBV12-3/TRBV12-4 | CASCKRDRGEKLFF | TGTGCCAGTTGTAAAAGGGACAGGGGGGAAAAACTGTTTTTT
TRBJ2-1 | NA | TRBD1 | TRBV6-2/TRBV6-3 | CASTLDGQDNEQFF | TGTGCCAGCACCCTAGACGGACAGGACAATGAGCAGTTCTTC